Listed below are T cell receptor beta chains from one sample, sequenced in a study of T cell responses to AZD1222 COVID-19 vaccine. Data came from immunoSEQ multiplex PCR; TCRdb stores just in-frame clones and leaves some out. The data contain hundreds of thousands of clones, about 92% of them singletons. Sequenced here: peripheral blood, sampled on day 0 of MenACWY control vaccination. The receptors were gathered from an adult in good health. Both conserved end residues are part of each CDR3. A D gene is named only where the DNA matches it firmly. Part of the rows lack a size; the others show once, few, many or a class for expanded clones.

CDR3 protein: CASSDSGFYGYTF; CDR3 DNA: TGTGCCAGCAGTGATAGTGGATTCTATGGCTACACCTTC; J gene: TRBJ1-2; clone size: -; D gene: -; V gene: TRBV6-2/TRBV6-3
CDR3 protein: CASSQYRVETFF; CDR3 DNA: TGTGCCAGCAGCCAATACAGGGTTGAAACTTTCTTT; J gene: TRBJ1-1; clone size: -; D gene: -; V gene: TRBV3-1/TRBV3-2
CDR3 protein: CASSASGTLHF; CDR3 DNA: TGTGCCAGCAGCGCATCGGGGACCCTCCACTTT; J gene: TRBJ1-6; clone size: -; D gene: -; V gene: TRBV3-1/TRBV3-2
CDR3 protein: CASSPGSYNEQFF; CDR3 DNA: TGTGCCAGCAGCCCAGGGTCCTACAATGAGCAGTTCTTC; J gene: TRBJ2-1; clone size: once; D gene: -; V gene: TRBV7-2
CDR3 protein: CASSQTGNRGSPLHF; CDR3 DNA: TGTGCCAGCAGCCAGACAGGGAATCGGGGTTCACCCCTCCACTTT; J gene: TRBJ1-6; clone size: -; D gene: TRBD1; V gene: TRBV7-8
CDR3 protein: CSVSQGNTGELFF; CDR3 DNA: TGCAGCGTTTCCCAGGGGAACACCGGGGAGCTGTTTTTT; J gene: TRBJ2-2; clone size: -; D gene: -; V gene: TRBV29-1
CDR3 protein: CSAGTGREQYF; CDR3 DNA: TGCAGTGCTGGGACAGGGCGCGAGCAGTACTTC; J gene: TRBJ2-7; clone size: -; D gene: TRBD1; V gene: TRBV20-1
CDR3 protein: CASSLERDNTEAFF; CDR3 DNA: TGTGCCAGCAGCTTAGAGAGAGATAACACTGAAGCTTTCTTT; J gene: TRBJ1-1; clone size: -; D gene: -; V gene: TRBV7-4
CDR3 protein: CASSVGVYNEQFF; CDR3 DNA: TGTGCCAGCTCTGTGGGGGTCTACAATGAGCAGTTCTTC; J gene: TRBJ2-1; clone size: -; D gene: -; V gene: TRBV3-1/TRBV3-2
CDR3 protein: CASSLVGDYGYTF; CDR3 DNA: TGTGCCAGCAGCTTAGTGGGGGACTATGGCTACACCTTC; J gene: TRBJ1-2; clone size: -; D gene: -; V gene: TRBV7-9
CDR3 protein: CATSEGQDYEQYF; CDR3 DNA: TGTGCCACCAGTGAAGGACAGGACTACGAGCAGTACTTC; J gene: TRBJ2-7; clone size: -; D gene: TRBD1; V gene: TRBV24-1
CDR3 protein: CASSQEVRPSGNTIYF; CDR3 DNA: TGTGCCAGCAGCCAAGAAGTCCGACCCTCTGGAAACACCATATATTTT; J gene: TRBJ1-3; clone size: -; D gene: -; V gene: TRBV4-2
CDR3 protein: CASSVTDRVGNTIYF; CDR3 DNA: TGTGCCAGCAGCGTAACTGACAGGGTTGGAAACACCATATATTTT; J gene: TRBJ1-3; clone size: -; D gene: TRBD1; V gene: TRBV9
CDR3 protein: CASSPRSGATEKLFF; CDR3 DNA: TGTGCCAGCAGCCCGAGATCAGGGGCGACGGAAAAACTGTTTTTT; J gene: TRBJ1-4; clone size: -; D gene: -; V gene: TRBV4-2
CDR3 protein: CASSYGGPSTDTQYF; CDR3 DNA: TGTGCCAGCAGCTACGGGGGGCCCTCCACAGATACGCAGTATTTT; J gene: TRBJ2-3; clone size: -; D gene: -; V gene: TRBV7-2
CDR3 protein: CASSLLANTEAFF; CDR3 DNA: TGTGCCAGCAGTTTATTGGCGAACACTGAAGCTTTCTTT; J gene: TRBJ1-1; clone size: -; D gene: -; V gene: TRBV12-3/TRBV12-4
CDR3 protein: CASSLQGGSTEAFF; CDR3 DNA: TGTGCCAGCAGCCTACAGGGGGGGTCCACTGAAGCTTTCTTT; J gene: TRBJ1-1; clone size: -; D gene: TRBD1; V gene: TRBV7-2
CDR3 protein: CASSLRGWTEAFF; CDR3 DNA: TGTGCCAGTAGTCTTAGGGGGTGGACTGAAGCTTTCTTT; J gene: TRBJ1-1; clone size: -; D gene: -; V gene: TRBV19
CDR3 protein: CASSPSGQRSSGNTIYF; CDR3 DNA: TGTGCCAGCTCACCATCGGGACAGCGCAGCTCTGGAAACACCATATATTTT; J gene: TRBJ1-3; clone size: -; D gene: TRBD1; V gene: TRBV18
CDR3 protein: CASKILAVNTGELFF; CDR3 DNA: TGTGCCAGCAAGATCCTAGCGGTGAACACCGGGGAGCTGTTTTTT; J gene: TRBJ2-2; clone size: -; D gene: TRBD2; V gene: TRBV2
CDR3 protein: CASSIDGSWPYEQYF; CDR3 DNA: TGTGCCAGCAGCATTGACGGCTCTTGGCCCTACGAGCAGTACTTC; J gene: TRBJ2-7; clone size: -; D gene: -; V gene: TRBV5-4
CDR3 protein: CASSSRRGPRSSYEQYF; CDR3 DNA: TGTGCCAGCAGTTCCCGAAGGGGCCCAAGAAGCTCCTACGAGCAGTACTTC; J gene: TRBJ2-7; clone size: -; D gene: -; V gene: TRBV7-2
CDR3 protein: CAWSRDFSGNTIYF; CDR3 DNA: TGTGCCTGGAGTCGGGATTTCTCTGGAAACACCATATATTTT; J gene: TRBJ1-3; clone size: -; D gene: -; V gene: TRBV30
CDR3 protein: CASSQVGEQYF; CDR3 DNA: TGTGCCAGCAGCCAAGTTGGCGAGCAGTACTTC; J gene: TRBJ2-7; clone size: -; D gene: -; V gene: TRBV3-1/TRBV3-2
CDR3 protein: CASNPLAGQGYEQFF; CDR3 DNA: TGCGCCAGCAACCCCCTAGCGGGTCAAGGGTATGAGCAGTTCTTC; J gene: TRBJ2-1; clone size: -; D gene: TRBD2; V gene: TRBV5-1
CDR3 protein: CASSWATEQYF; CDR3 DNA: TGTGCCAGCAGCTGGGCTACGGAGCAGTACTTC; J gene: TRBJ2-7; clone size: -; D gene: -; V gene: TRBV7-9
CDR3 protein: CASSGQGSPLHF; CDR3 DNA: TGTGCCAGCTCTGGACAAGGGTCACCCCTCCACTTT; J gene: TRBJ1-6; clone size: -; D gene: -; V gene: TRBV6-5
CDR3 protein: CASKRGYSSADTQYF; CDR3 DNA: TGTGCCAGTAAAAGGGGGTACAGTAGTGCAGATACGCAGTATTTT; J gene: TRBJ2-3; clone size: -; D gene: -; V gene: TRBV19
CDR3 protein: CAWSNPGSGQPQHF; CDR3 DNA: TGTGCCTGGAGTAACCCGGGCAGCGGCCAGCCCCAGCATTTT; J gene: TRBJ1-5; clone size: few; D gene: -; V gene: TRBV30
CDR3 protein: CASPLGYEQYF; CDR3 DNA: TGTGCCAGCCCGTTGGGCTACGAGCAGTACTTC; J gene: TRBJ2-7; clone size: -; D gene: -; V gene: TRBV6-5
CDR3 protein: CASSMGVGATLTDTQYF; CDR3 DNA: TGTGCCAGTAGTATGGGGGTCGGGGCTACCCTCACAGATACGCAGTATTTT; J gene: TRBJ2-3; clone size: -; D gene: -; V gene: TRBV19
CDR3 protein: CASSPGPVEQYF; CDR3 DNA: TGCGCCAGCAGCCCGGGACCGGTCGAGCAGTACTTC; J gene: TRBJ2-7; clone size: -; D gene: -; V gene: TRBV5-1
CDR3 protein: CASSDRANSVTDTQYF; CDR3 DNA: TGTGCCAGCAGTGACAGGGCTAACAGTGTCACAGATACGCAGTATTTT; J gene: TRBJ2-3; clone size: -; D gene: -; V gene: TRBV6-4
CDR3 protein: CASQGGMDTEAFF; CDR3 DNA: TGTGCCAGTCAGGGGGGGATGGACACTGAAGCTTTCTTT; J gene: TRBJ1-1; clone size: -; D gene: TRBD1; V gene: TRBV2
CDR3 protein: CASRRLAGDEQYF; CDR3 DNA: TGTGCCAGCAGGCGACTAGCGGGGGACGAGCAGTACTTC; J gene: TRBJ2-7; clone size: few; D gene: TRBD2; V gene: TRBV6-5
CDR3 protein: CASSYGGSNQPQHF; CDR3 DNA: TGTGCCAGCAGTTATGGTGGAAGCAATCAGCCCCAGCATTTT; J gene: TRBJ1-5; clone size: -; D gene: -; V gene: TRBV6-6
CDR3 protein: CASSLFQAPTSNQPQHF; CDR3 DNA: TGTGCCAGCAGTTTATTCCAGGCCCCGACTAGCAATCAGCCCCAGCATTTT; J gene: TRBJ1-5; clone size: -; D gene: -; V gene: TRBV28
CDR3 protein: CASSGGSGFRQPQHF; CDR3 DNA: TGTGCCAGCAGTGGGGGGTCGGGGTTCCGTCAGCCCCAGCATTTT; J gene: TRBJ1-5; clone size: once; D gene: -; V gene: TRBV27
CDR3 protein: CATSTPGHVLSGNTIYF; CDR3 DNA: TGTGCCACCAGCACCCCGGGACACGTACTCTCTGGAAACACCATATATTTT; J gene: TRBJ1-3; clone size: -; D gene: -; V gene: TRBV15
CDR3 protein: CASSLLPSRTAIYEQYF; CDR3 DNA: TGTGCCAGCAGCCTACTACCCTCCAGGACGGCTATCTACGAGCAGTACTTC; J gene: TRBJ2-7; clone size: -; D gene: -; V gene: TRBV14
CDR3 protein: CASSMGQGRETKNIQYF; CDR3 DNA: TGTGCCAGTAGTATGGGACAGGGGAGGGAGACCAAAAACATTCAGTACTTC; J gene: TRBJ2-4; clone size: -; D gene: TRBD1; V gene: TRBV19
CDR3 protein: CASSLAGQGGNTIYF; CDR3 DNA: TGCGCCAGCAGCTTGGCCGGGCAGGGTGGAAACACCATATATTTT; J gene: TRBJ1-3; clone size: few; D gene: -; V gene: TRBV5-1
CDR3 protein: CASSGQGTEAFF; CDR3 DNA: TGTGCCAGCAGCGGACAGGGGACTGAAGCTTTCTTT; J gene: TRBJ1-1; clone size: once; D gene: TRBD1; V gene: TRBV7-2
CDR3 protein: CASSEQDLYNSPLHF; CDR3 DNA: TGTGCCAGCAGTGAACAGGACCTCTATAATTCACCCCTCCACTTT; J gene: TRBJ1-6; clone size: -; D gene: -; V gene: TRBV6-1
CDR3 protein: CASSIGRDTRGYTF; CDR3 DNA: TGTGCCAGTAGTATCGGGCGGGACACCCGGGGCTACACCTTC; J gene: TRBJ1-2; clone size: once; D gene: -; V gene: TRBV19
CDR3 protein: CASSRSRQESETQYF; CDR3 DNA: TGCGCCAGCAGCCGTTCCCGGCAGGAGTCAGAGACCCAGTACTTC; J gene: TRBJ2-5; clone size: -; D gene: -; V gene: TRBV5-1
CDR3 protein: CASSQDSYGYTF; CDR3 DNA: TGTGCCAGCAGCCAAGACAGCTATGGCTACACCTTC; J gene: TRBJ1-2; clone size: -; D gene: -; V gene: TRBV4-2
CDR3 protein: CASSPRAWQTPYGYTF; CDR3 DNA: TGTGCCAGCAGCCCCAGGGCTTGGCAGACCCCCTATGGCTACACCTTC; J gene: TRBJ1-2; clone size: -; D gene: -; V gene: TRBV7-8
CDR3 protein: CASSDHLSSYNEQFF; CDR3 DNA: TGTGCCAGCAGTGACCACCTGAGCTCCTACAATGAGCAGTTCTTC; J gene: TRBJ2-1; clone size: -; D gene: -; V gene: TRBV2
CDR3 protein: CASSQPGNEQFF; CDR3 DNA: TGTGCCAGCAGCCAACCCGGTAATGAGCAGTTCTTC; J gene: TRBJ2-1; clone size: -; D gene: -; V gene: TRBV3-1/TRBV3-2
CDR3 protein: CASSQGTSEPETQYF; CDR3 DNA: TGTGCCAGCAGCCAAGGGACTAGCGAACCAGAGACCCAGTACTTC; J gene: TRBJ2-5; clone size: once; D gene: TRBD2; V gene: TRBV4-2
CDR3 protein: CASSFPGGVDGYTF; CDR3 DNA: TGTGCCAGCAGTTTCCCAGGGGGCGTAGATGGCTACACCTTC; J gene: TRBJ1-2; clone size: -; D gene: TRBD1; V gene: TRBV6-5
CDR3 protein: CTSSRRGTDTQYF; CDR3 DNA: TGTACCAGCAGCCGTCGGGGCACAGATACGCAGTATTTT; J gene: TRBJ2-3; clone size: -; D gene: -; V gene: TRBV3-1/TRBV3-2
CDR3 protein: CASAEGPGELFF; CDR3 DNA: TGCGCCAGTGCCGAGGGGCCCGGGGAGCTGTTTTTT; J gene: TRBJ2-2; clone size: -; D gene: -; V gene: TRBV5-1
CDR3 protein: CASSPTGRTGELFF; CDR3 DNA: TGTGCCAGCTCACCCACCGGGCGCACCGGGGAGCTGTTTTTT; J gene: TRBJ2-2; clone size: -; D gene: -; V gene: TRBV18
CDR3 protein: CASSYGTVRTRSPLHF; CDR3 DNA: TGTGCCAGCAGTTACGGGACAGTCCGTACCCGATCACCCCTCCACTTT; J gene: TRBJ1-6; clone size: -; D gene: TRBD1; V gene: TRBV6-5
CDR3 protein: CASSLGGATYNEQFF; CDR3 DNA: TGTGCCAGCAGCTTGGGCGGGGCGACATACAATGAGCAGTTCTTC; J gene: TRBJ2-1; clone size: -; D gene: -; V gene: TRBV11-3